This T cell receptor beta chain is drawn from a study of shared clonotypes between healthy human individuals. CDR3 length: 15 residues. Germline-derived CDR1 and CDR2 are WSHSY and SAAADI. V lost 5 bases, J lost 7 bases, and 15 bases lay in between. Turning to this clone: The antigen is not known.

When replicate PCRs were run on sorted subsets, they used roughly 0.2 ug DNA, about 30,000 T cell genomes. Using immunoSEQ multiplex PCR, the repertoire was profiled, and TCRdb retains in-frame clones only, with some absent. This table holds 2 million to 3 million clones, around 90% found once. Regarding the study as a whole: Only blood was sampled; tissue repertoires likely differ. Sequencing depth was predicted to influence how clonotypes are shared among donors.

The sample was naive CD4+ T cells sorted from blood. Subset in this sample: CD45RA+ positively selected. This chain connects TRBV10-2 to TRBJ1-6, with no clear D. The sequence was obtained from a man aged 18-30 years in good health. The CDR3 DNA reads TGCGCCAGCAGTCCCCCTACCACGGGGAATTCACCCCTCCACTTT. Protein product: CASSPPTTGNSPLHF.